These 3 T cell receptor beta chains were all obtained from the same sample, sequenced in a study of siplizumab effects on memory and regulatory T cells. The repertoire was sequenced with immunoSEQ multiplex PCR; TCRdb's copy has only in-frame clones and lacks some. In the table there are over 60,000 clones, roughly 89% of which are singletons. The sequencing sample was made of CD8+ T cells sorted from blood. Receptor source: a human donor in good health.

This sequence joins TRBV6-5 and TRBJ2-7; 9 nucleotides align to TRBD1. Losses at the gene ends were 4 bases for V and 1 base for J; bases not matched to a gene: 8. This CDR3 is 16 amino acids long. Germline CDR1 and CDR2: MNHEY and SVGAGI. DNA for the CDR3: TGTGCCAGCAGTTCCCAACCGGGACAGGGTTCCTACGAGCAGTACTTC. It translates to CASSSQPGQGSYEQYF.

The chain carries TRBV5-1 and TRBJ2-1; D is unclear. The ends were cut back, 3 bases at V and 3 bases at J, with 13 bases in the middle. Germline V gene sequence: CDR1 SGHRS, CDR2 YFSETQ. The length of the CDR3 is 15 residues. This chain's CDR3 is CASSSSGLNYNEQFF. The CDR3 DNA reads TGCGCCAGCAGCTCATCCGGGTTGAACTACAATGAGCAGTTCTTC.

V and J are TRBV7-9 and TRBJ1-1; tentatively, D is TRBD1 (5 bases). The CDR3 is 19 residues long. Germline CDR1 SEHNR, CDR2 FQNEAQ (reference sequence). The ends were cut back, 5 bases at V and 4 bases at J, with 29 bases in the middle. The CDR3 sequence: CASSTRPGLTGDLGTEAFF. The CDR3 nucleotides read TGTGCCAGCAGCACGAGACCAGGGCTAACGGGTGACCTGGGCACTGAAGCTTTCTTT.